This TCR beta chain originates from a study of graft-versus-host responses after intestinal transplantation. Study information: Every recipient underwent anti-thymocyte globulin induction, then tacrolimus and steroids for three to four years. Study observations and caveats: Peak circulating GvH clone levels were associated with early post-transplant HvG declines. Researchers found GvH clones in recipient marrow, and some showed up first in ileum or blood.

To note about this clone: Its target is not known.

The CDR3 is made up of 14 amino acids. Germline CDR1 SEHNR, CDR2 FQNEAQ (reference sequence). Trimming pared 2 bases from V and 3 bases from J, leaving 8 bases between. Measured with immunoSEQ multiplex PCR; TCRdb has only the in-frame clones, and not every one. The profile shows tens of thousands of clones, 85% to 90% of them singletons. The rearrangement links TRBV7-9 to TRBJ1-5; maybe TRBD1 (6 bases). The sequencing here drew on unstimulated CD4+ T cells sorted from spleen or lymph node cells, taken before intestinal transplant. This TCR was recovered from a human donor who received an intestinal transplant. For the CDR3, the DNA is TGTGCCAGCAGCTTACAGGGGCCCAATCAGCCCCAGCATTTT. Its protein is CASSLQGPNQPQHF.